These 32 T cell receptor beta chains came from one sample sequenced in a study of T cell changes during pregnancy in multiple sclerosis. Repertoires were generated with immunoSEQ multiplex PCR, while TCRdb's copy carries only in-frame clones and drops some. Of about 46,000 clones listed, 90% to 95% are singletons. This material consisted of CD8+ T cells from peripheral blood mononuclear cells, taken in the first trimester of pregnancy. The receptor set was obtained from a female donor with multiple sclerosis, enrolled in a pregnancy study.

This CDR3 reads CASSSLYYPDTQYF. CDR3 in DNA: TGTGCCAGCAGCTCCCTGTACTATCCGGATACGCAGTATTTT. V gene TRBV7-9 combines with J gene TRBJ2-3; D not resolved. Trimming shortened V by 4 bases and J by 6 bases, and 14 bases separated the two germline ends. Per germline, CDR1 SEHNR and CDR2 FQNEAQ (reference sequence). This CDR3 is built from 14 residues.

The CDR3 sequence: CASSQDGAGGPQTQYF. The CDR3 coding sequence is TGTGCCAGCAGCCAAGATGGGGCGGGAGGGCCTCAGACCCAGTACTTC. The chain couples TRBV4-2 to TRBJ2-5, with 9 bases aligning to TRBD2. The CDR3 consists of 16 residues. Germline assignment: CDR1 LGHNA and CDR2 YNFKEQ. The trim removed 0 bases at V and 6 bases at J, leaving 8 bases unmatched.

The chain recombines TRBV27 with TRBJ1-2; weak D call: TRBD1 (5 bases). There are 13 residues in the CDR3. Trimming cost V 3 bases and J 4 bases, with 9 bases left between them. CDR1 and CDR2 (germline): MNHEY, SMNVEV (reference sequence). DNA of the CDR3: TGTGCCAGCAGTTTGACAGCCTCCTATGGCTACACCTTC. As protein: CASSLTASYGYTF.

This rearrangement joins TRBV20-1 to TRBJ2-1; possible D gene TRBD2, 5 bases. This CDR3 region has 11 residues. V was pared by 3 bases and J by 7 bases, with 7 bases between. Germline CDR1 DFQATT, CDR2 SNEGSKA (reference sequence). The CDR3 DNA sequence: TGCAGTGCTAGCAGCGGTAATGAGCAGTTCTTC. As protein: CSASSGNEQFF.

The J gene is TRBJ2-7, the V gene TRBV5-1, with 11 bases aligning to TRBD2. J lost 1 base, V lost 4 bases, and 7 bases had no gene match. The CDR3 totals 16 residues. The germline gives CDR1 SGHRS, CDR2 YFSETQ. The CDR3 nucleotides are TGCGCCAGCAGCAGCGCAGGGACTAGCGGATCCTACGAGCAGTACTTC. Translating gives CASSSAGTSGSYEQYF.

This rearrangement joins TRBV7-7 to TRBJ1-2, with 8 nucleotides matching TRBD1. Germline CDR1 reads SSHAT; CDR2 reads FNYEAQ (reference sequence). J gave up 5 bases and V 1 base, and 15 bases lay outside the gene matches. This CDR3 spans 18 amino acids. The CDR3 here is CASSLGTGRIGRGYGYTF. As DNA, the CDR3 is TGTGCCAGCAGCTTAGGGACAGGGAGGATTGGGCGGGGATATGGCTACACCTTC.

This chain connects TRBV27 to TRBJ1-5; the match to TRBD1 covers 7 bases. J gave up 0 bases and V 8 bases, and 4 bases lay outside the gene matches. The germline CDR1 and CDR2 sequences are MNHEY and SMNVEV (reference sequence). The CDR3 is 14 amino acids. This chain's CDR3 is CASWTGYSNQPQHF. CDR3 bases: TGTGCCAGCTGGACAGGTTATAGCAATCAGCCCCAGCATTTT.

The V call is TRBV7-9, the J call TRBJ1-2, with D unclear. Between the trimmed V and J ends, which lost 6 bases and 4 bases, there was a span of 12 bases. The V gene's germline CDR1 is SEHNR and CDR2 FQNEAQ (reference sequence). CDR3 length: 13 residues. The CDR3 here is CASRRERSYGYTF. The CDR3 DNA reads TGTGCCAGCAGGAGGGAACGGAGCTATGGCTACACCTTC.

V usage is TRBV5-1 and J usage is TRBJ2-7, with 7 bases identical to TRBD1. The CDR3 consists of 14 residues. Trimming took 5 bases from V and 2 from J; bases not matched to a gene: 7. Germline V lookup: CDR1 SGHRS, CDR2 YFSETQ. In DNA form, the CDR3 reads TGCGCCAGCAGTTTCGACAGGGCTGCCTACGAGCAGTACTTC. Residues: CASSFDRAAYEQYF.

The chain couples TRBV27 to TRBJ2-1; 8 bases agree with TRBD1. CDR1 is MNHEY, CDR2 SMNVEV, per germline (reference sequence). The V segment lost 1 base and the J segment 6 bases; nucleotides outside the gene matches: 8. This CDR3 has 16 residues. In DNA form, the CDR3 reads TGTGCCAGCAGTTTATTCGGGGGACAGGTCTCCAATGAGCAGTTCTTC. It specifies CASSLFGGQVSNEQFF.

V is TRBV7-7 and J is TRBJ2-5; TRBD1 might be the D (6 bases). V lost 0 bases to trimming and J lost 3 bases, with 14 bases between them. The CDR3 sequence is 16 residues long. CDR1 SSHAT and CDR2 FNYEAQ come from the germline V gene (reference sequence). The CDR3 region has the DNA TGTGCCAGCAGCTTAGCGCCGGGCAGGGGAAAAGAGACCCAGTACTTC. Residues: CASSLAPGRGKETQYF.

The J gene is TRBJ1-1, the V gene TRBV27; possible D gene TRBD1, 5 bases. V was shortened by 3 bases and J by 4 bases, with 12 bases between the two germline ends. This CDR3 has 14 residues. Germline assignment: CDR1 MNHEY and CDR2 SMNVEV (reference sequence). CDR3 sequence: CASSLGGPATEAFF. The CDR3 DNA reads TGTGCCAGCAGTTTGGGGGGACCGGCCACTGAAGCTTTCTTT.

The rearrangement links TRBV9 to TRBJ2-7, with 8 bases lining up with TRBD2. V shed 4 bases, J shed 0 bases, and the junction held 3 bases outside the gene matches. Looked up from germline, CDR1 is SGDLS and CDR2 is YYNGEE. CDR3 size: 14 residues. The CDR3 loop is CASSPREGSYEQYF. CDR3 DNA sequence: TGTGCCAGCAGCCCCCGGGAGGGCTCCTACGAGCAGTACTTC.

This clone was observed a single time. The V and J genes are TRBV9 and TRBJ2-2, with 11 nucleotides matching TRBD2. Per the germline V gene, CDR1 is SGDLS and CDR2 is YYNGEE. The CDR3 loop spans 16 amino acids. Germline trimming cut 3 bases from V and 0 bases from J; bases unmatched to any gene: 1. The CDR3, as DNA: TGTGCCAGCAGCGGACTAGCGGGGCCGAACACCGGGGAGCTGTTTTTT. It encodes CASSGLAGPNTGELFF.

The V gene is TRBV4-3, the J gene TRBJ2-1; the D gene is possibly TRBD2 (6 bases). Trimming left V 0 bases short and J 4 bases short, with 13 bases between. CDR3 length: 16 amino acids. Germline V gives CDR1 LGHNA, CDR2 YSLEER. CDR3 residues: CASSQERAGGYNEQFF. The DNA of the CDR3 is TGCGCCAGCAGCCAAGAGAGGGCCGGGGGTTACAATGAGCAGTTCTTC.

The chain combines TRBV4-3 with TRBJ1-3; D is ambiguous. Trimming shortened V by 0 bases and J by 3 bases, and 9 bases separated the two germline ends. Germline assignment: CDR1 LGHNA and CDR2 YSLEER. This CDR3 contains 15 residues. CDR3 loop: CASSQDGEDGNTIYF. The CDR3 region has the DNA TGCGCCAGCAGCCAAGATGGGGAGGATGGAAACACCATATATTTT.

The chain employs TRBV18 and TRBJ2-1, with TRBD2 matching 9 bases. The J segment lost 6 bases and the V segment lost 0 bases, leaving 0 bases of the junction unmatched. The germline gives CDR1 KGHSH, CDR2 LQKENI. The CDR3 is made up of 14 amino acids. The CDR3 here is CASSPPTSGNEQFF. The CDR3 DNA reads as TGTGCCAGCTCACCACCGACTAGCGGCAATGAGCAGTTCTTC.

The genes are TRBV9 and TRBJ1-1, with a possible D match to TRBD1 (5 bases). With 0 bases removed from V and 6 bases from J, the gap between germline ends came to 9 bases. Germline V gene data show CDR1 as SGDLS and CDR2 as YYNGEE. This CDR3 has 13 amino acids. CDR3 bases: TGTGCCAGCAGCGTAGAAGGGGTCCCTGAAGCTTTCTTT. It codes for CASSVEGVPEAFF. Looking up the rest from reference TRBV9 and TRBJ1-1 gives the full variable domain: DSGVTQTPKHLITATGQRVTLRCSPRSGDLSVYWYQQSLDQGLQFLIQYYNGEERAKGNILERFSAQQFPDLHSELNLSSLELGDSALYFCASSVEGVPEAFFGQGTRLTVV.

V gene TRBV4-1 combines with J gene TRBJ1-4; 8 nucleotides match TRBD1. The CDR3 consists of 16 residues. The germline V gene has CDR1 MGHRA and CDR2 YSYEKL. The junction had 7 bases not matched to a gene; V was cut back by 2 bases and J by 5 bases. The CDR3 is CASSQLGDRGNEKLFF. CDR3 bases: TGCGCCAGCAGCCAACTGGGCGACAGGGGAAATGAAAAACTGTTTTTT.

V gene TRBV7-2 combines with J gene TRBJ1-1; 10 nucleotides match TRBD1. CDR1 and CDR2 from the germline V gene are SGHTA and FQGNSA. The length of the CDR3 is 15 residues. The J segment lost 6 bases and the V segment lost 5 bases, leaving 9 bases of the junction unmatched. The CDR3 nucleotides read TGTGCCAGCAGCATTTCCGGGACAGGGGCCCCTGAAGCTTTCTTT. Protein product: CASSISGTGAPEAFF.

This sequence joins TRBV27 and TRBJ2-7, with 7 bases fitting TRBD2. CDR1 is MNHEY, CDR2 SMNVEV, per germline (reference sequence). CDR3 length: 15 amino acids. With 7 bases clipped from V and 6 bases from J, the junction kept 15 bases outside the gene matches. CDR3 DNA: TGTGCCAGCACTACCGGGGGATCTGTAGCGGGCGAGCAGTACTTC. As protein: CASTTGGSVAGEQYF.

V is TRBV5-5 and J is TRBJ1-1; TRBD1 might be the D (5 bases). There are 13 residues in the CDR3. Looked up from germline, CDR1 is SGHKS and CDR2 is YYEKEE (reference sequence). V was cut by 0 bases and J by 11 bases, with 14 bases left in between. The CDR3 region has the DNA TGTGCCAGCAGCTTGGGGGGCAGTCCCCAGGCTTTCTTT. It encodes CASSLGGSPQAFF.

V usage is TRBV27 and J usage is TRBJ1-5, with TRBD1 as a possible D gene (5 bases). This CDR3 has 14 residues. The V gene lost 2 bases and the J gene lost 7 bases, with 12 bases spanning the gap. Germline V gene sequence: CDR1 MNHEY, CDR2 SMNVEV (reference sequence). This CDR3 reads CASSLGRGGQPQHF. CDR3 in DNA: TGTGCCAGCAGTTTAGGGAGGGGAGGGCAGCCCCAGCATTTT.

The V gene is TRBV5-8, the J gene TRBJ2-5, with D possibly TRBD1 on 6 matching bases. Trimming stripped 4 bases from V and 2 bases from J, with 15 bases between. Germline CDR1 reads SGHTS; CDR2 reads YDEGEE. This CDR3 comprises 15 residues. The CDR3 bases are TGTGCCAGCAGCCGGACAGTCGCGACTCAAGAGACCCAGTACTTC. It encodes CASSRTVATQETQYF.

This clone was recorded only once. The CDR3 reads CASSLSRLAGDLNNEQFF. CDR3 nucleotide sequence: TGTGCCAGCAGTTTATCCCGACTAGCGGGAGACCTTAACAATGAGCAGTTCTTC. V is TRBV27 and J is TRBJ2-1; TRBD2 agrees at 12 bases. This CDR3 comprises 18 residues. The V gene's germline CDR1 is MNHEY and CDR2 SMNVEV (reference sequence). V was clipped by 0 bases and J by 5 bases; unmatched bases: 8.

For the CDR3, the DNA is TGTGCCAGCGCCGGGCAGGGGACAAAGGGAAAGTATGGCTACACCTTC. The encoded protein is CASAGQGTKGKYGYTF. The V gene is TRBV6-6, the J gene TRBJ1-2, with TRBD1 as a possible D gene (6 bases). The V gene lost 8 bases and the J gene lost 5 bases, with 24 bases spanning the gap. The germline V gene encodes CDR1 MNHNY and CDR2 SVGAGI (reference sequence). This CDR3 region has 16 residues.

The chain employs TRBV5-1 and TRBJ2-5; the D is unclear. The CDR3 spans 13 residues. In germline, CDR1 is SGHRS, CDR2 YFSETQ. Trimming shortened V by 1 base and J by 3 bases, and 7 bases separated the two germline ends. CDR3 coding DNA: TGCGCCAGCAGCTTGCTCGAGAAAGAGACCCAGTACTTC. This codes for CASSLLEKETQYF. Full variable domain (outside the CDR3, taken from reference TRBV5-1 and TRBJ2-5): KAGVTQTPRYLIKTRGQQVTLSCSPISGHRSVSWYQQTPGQGLQFLFEYFSETQRNKGNFPGRFSGRQFSNSRSEMNVSTLELGDSALYLCASSLLEKETQYFGPGTRLLVL.

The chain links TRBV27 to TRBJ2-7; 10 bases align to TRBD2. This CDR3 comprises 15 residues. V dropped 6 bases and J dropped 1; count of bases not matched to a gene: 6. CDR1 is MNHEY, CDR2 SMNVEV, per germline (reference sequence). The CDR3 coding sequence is TGTGCCAGCAGCCCGATAGCGGGAGGTTCCTACGAGCAGTACTTC. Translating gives CASSPIAGGSYEQYF.

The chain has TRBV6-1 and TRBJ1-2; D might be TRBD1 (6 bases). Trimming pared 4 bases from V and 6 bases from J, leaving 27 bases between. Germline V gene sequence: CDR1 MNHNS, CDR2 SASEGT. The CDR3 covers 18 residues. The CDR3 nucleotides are TGTGCCAGCAGTGGATCCGGGACATTAGAGGGCAGGAGAGATGGCTACACCTTC. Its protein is CASSGSGTLEGRRDGYTF.

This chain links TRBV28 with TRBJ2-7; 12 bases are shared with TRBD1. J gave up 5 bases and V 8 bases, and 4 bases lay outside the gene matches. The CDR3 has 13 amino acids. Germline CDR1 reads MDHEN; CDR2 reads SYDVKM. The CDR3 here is CASSGTGGHEQYF. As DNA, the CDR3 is TGTGCCAGCTCCGGGACAGGGGGCCACGAGCAGTACTTC.

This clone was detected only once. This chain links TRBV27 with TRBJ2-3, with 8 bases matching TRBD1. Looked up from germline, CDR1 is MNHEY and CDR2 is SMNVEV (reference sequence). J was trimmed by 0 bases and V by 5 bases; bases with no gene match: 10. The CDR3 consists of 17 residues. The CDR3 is CASSPNLGQESTDTQYF. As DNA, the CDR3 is TGTGCCAGCAGTCCTAATTTGGGACAGGAGAGCACAGATACGCAGTATTTT.

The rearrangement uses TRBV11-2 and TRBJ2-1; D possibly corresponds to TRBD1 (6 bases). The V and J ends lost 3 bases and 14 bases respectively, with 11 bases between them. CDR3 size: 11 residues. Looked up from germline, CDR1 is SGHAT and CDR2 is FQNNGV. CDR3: CASSLGHWKFF. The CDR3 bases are TGTGCCAGCAGCTTGGGACATTGGAAGTTCTTC.